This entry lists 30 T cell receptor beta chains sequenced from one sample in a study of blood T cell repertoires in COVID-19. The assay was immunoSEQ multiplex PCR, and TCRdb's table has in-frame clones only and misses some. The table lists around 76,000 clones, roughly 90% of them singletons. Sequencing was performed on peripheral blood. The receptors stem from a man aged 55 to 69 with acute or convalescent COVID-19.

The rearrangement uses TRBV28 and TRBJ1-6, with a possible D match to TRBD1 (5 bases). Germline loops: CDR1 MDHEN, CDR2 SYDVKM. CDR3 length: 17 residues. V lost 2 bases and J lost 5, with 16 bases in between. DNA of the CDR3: TGTGCCAGCAGTTTACTCTCCGACCTACAGGATAATTCACCCCTCCACTTT. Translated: CASSLLSDLQDNSPLHF. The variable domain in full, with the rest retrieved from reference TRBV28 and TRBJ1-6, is DVKVTQSSRYLVKRTGEKVFLECVQDMDHENMFWYRQDPGLGLRLIYFSYDVKMKEKGDIPEGYSVSREKKERFSLILESASTNQTSMYLCASSLLSDLQDNSPLHFGNGTRLTVT.

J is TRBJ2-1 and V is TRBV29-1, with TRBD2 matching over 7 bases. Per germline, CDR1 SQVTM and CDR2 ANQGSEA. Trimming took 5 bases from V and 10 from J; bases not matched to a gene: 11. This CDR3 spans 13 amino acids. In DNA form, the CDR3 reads TGCAGCGTTTTGGCTAGCGGCCTAGGGGAGCAGTTCTTC. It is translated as CSVLASGLGEQFF.

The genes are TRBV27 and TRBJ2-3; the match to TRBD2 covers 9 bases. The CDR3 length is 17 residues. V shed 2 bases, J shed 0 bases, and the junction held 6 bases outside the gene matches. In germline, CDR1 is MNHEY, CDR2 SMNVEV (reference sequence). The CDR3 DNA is TGTGCCAGCAGTTTAGGGACTAGCAAGTTAAGCACAGATACGCAGTATTTT. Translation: CASSLGTSKLSTDTQYF.

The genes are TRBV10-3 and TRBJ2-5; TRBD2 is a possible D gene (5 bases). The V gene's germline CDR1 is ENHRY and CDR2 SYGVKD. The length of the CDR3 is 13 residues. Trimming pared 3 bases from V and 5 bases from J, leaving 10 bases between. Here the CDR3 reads CAISEIARETQYF. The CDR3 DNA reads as TGTGCCATCAGTGAAATAGCGCGGGAGACCCAGTACTTC.

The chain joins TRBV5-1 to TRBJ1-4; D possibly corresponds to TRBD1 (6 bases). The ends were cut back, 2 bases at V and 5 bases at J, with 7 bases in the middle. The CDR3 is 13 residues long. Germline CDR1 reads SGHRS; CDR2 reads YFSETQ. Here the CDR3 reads CASSFGQNEKLFF. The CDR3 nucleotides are TGCGCCAGCAGCTTTGGACAGAATGAAAAACTGTTTTTT.

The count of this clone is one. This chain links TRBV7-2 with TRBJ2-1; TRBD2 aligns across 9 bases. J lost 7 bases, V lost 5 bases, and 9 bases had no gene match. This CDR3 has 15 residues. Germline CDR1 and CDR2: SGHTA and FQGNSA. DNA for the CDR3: TGTGCCAGCAGCCCCCTAGCGGGGCCTGGGAATGAGCAGTTCTTC. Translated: CASSPLAGPGNEQFF.

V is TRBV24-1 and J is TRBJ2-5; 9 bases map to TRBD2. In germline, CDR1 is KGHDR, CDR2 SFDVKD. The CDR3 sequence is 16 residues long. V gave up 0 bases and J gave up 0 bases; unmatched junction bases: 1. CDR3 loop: CATSDLASGNQETQYF. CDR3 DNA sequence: TGTGCCACCAGTGATTTGGCTAGCGGGAACCAAGAGACCCAGTACTTC.

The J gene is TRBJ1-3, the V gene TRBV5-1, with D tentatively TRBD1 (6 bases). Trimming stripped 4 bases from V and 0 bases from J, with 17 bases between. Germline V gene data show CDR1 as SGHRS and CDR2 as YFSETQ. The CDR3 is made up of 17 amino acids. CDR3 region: CASSPAGGPSSGNTIYF. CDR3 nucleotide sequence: TGCGCCAGCAGCCCGGCGGGGGGGCCGAGCTCTGGAAACACCATATATTTT. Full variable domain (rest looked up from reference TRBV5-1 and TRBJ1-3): KAGVTQTPRYLIKTRGQQVTLSCSPISGHRSVSWYQQTPGQGLQFLFEYFSETQRNKGNFPGRFSGRQFSNSRSEMNVSTLELGDSALYLCASSPAGGPSSGNTIYFGEGSWLTVV.

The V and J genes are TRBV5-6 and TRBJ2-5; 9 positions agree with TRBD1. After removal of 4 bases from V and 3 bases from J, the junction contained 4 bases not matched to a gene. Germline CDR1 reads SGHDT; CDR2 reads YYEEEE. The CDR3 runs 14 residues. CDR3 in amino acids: CASSRQGVEETQYF. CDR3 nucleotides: TGTGCCAGCAGCAGACAGGGGGTCGAAGAGACCCAGTACTTC.

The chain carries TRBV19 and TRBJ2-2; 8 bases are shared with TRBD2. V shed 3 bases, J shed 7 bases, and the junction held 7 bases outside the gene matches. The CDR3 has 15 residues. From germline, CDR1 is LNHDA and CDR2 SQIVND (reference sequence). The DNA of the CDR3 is TGTGCCAGTAGTATTATGAGCGGGAGAGACGGGGAGCTGTTTTTT. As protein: CASSIMSGRDGELFF.

The DNA of the CDR3 is TGTGCCAGTCGGGTCCGGACAGTGAACACTGAAGCTTTCTTT. It specifies CASRVRTVNTEAFF. V gene TRBV6-5 combines with J gene TRBJ1-1; TRBD1 might be the D (6 bases). The CDR3 is 14 amino acids. V lost 9 bases and J lost 0, with 14 bases in between. Germline V lookup: CDR1 MNHEY, CDR2 SVGAGI.

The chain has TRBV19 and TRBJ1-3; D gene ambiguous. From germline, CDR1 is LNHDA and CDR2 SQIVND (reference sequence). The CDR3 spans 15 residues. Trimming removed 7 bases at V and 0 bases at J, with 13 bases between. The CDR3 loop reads CASIVSGFSGNTIYF. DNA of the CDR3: TGTGCCAGTATCGTAAGCGGTTTCTCTGGAAACACCATATATTTT.

CDR3 bases: TGTGCCAGCAGCTCCGGGACAGGGGGCGGCTACACCTTC. Amino acid sequence: CASSSGTGGGYTF. The gene calls are TRBV7-3 and TRBJ1-2; 12 nucleotides agree with TRBD1. The V gene's germline CDR1 is SGHTA and CDR2 FQGTGA. The CDR3 consists of 13 residues. V lost 4 bases, J lost 8 bases, and 2 bases stayed unmatched.

CDR3 DNA: TGTGCCAGCAGCTTAGATGGGAGGGAGACCGGGGAGCTGTTTTTT. Translating it yields CASSLDGRETGELFF. The chain has TRBV11-2 and TRBJ2-2; 7 bases map to TRBD2. Germline CDR1 SGHAT, CDR2 FQNNGV. The CDR3 has 15 amino acids. Trimming at V came to 0 bases and at J to 5 bases, leaving 3 bases not matched to a gene.

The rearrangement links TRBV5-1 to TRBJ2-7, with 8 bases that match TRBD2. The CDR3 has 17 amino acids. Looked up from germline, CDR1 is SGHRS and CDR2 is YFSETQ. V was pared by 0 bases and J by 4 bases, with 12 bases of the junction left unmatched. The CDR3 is CASSLVFASGYGYEQYF. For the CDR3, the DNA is TGCGCCAGCAGCTTGGTTTTTGCTAGCGGGTACGGGTACGAGCAGTACTTC.

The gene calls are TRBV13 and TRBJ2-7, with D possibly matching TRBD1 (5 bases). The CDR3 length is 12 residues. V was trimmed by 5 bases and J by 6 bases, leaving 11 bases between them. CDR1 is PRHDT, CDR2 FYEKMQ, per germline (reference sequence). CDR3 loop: CASSPGPGEQYF. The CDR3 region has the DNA TGTGCCAGCAGCCCAGGGCCGGGCGAGCAGTACTTC. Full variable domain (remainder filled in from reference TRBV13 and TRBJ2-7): AAGVIQSPRHLIKEKRETATLKCYPIPRHDTVYWYQQGPGQDPQFLISFYEKMQSDKGSIPDRFSAQQFSDYHSELNMSSLELGDSALYFCASSPGPGEQYFGPGTRLTVT.

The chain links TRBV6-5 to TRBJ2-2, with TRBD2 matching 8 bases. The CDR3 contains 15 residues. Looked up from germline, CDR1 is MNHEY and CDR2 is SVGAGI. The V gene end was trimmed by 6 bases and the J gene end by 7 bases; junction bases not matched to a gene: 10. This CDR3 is CASSKAGVIHGELFF. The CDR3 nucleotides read TGTGCCAGCAGCAAAGCGGGAGTAATTCACGGGGAGCTGTTTTTT.

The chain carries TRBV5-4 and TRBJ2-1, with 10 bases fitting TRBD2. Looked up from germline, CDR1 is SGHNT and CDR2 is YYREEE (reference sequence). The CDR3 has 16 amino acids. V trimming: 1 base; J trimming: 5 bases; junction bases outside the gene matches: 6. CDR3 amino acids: CASSLLSGRDHNEQFF. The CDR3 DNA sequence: TGTGCCAGCAGCTTGTTAAGCGGGAGGGATCACAATGAGCAGTTCTTC.

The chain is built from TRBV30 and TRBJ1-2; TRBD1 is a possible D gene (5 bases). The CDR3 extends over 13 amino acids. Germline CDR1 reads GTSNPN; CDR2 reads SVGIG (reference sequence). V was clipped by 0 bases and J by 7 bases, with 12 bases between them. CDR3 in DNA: TGTGCCTGGAGTGTACAGGTGGTGGCTGGCTACACCTTC. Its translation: CAWSVQVVAGYTF.

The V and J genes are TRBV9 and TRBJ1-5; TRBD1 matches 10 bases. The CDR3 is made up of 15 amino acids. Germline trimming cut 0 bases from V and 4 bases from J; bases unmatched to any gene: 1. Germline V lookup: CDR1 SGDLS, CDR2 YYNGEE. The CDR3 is CASSVGGQGNQPQHF. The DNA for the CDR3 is TGTGCCAGCAGCGTAGGGGGACAGGGGAATCAGCCCCAGCATTTT. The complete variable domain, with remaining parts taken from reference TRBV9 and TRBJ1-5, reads DSGVTQTPKHLITATGQRVTLRCSPRSGDLSVYWYQQSLDQGLQFLIQYYNGEERAKGNILERFSAQQFPDLHSELNLSSLELGDSALYFCASSVGGQGNQPQHFGDGTRLSIL.

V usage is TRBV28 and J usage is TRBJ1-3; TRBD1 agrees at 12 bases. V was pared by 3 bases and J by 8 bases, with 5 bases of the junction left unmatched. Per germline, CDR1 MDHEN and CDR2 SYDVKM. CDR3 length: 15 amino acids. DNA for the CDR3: TGTGCCAGCAGTTTTATTGGGGACAGGGGGCACACCATATATTTT. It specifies CASSFIGDRGHTIYF.

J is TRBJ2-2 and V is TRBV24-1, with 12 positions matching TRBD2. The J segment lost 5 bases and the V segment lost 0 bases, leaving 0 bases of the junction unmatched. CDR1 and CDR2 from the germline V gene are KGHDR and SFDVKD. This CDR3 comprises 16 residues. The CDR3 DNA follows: TGTGCCACCAGTGATTTGGGGACTAGCGGGACCGGGGAGCTGTTTTTT. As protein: CATSDLGTSGTGELFF.

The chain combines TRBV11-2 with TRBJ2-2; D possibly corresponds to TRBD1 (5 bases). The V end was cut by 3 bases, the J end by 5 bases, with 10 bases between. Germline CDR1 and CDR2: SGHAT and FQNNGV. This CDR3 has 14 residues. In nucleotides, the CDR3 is TGTGCCAGCAGCTTGTTACAGGTTACCGGGGAGCTGTTTTTT. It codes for CASSLLQVTGELFF.

CDR3 protein: CASSLSYNSPLHF. The CDR3 DNA reads TGTGCCAGCAGCCTCTCCTATAATTCACCCCTCCACTTT. V gene TRBV25-1 combines with J gene TRBJ1-6; D remains ambiguous. The CDR3 runs to 13 residues. Germline CDR1 MGHDK, CDR2 SYGVNS. V was pared by 6 bases and J by 0 bases, with 3 bases between.

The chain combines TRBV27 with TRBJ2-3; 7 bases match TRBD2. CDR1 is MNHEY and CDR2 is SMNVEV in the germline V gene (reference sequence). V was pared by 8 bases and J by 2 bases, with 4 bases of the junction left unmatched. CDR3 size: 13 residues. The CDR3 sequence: CASRGTNTDTQYF. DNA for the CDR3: TGTGCCAGCCGGGGGACTAACACAGATACGCAGTATTTT.

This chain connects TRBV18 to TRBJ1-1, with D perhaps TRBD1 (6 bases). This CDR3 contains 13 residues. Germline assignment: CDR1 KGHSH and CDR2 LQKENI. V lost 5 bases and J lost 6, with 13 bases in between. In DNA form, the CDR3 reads TGTGCCAGCTCATCCGGACAGATCGCTGAAGCTTTCTTT. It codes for CASSSGQIAEAFF.

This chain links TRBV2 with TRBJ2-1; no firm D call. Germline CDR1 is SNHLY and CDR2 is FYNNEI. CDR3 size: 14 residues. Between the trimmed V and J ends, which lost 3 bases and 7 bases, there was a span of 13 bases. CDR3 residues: CASSETLHGNEQFF. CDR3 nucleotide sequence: TGTGCCAGCAGTGAGACTCTTCATGGGAATGAGCAGTTCTTC.

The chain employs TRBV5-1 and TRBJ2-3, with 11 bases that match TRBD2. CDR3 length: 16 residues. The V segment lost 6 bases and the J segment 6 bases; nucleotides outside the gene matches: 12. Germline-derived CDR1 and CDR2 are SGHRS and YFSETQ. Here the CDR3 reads CASTSSSGGPRDTQYF. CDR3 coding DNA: TGCGCCAGCACCTCTTCTAGCGGGGGGCCCAGGGATACGCAGTATTTT.

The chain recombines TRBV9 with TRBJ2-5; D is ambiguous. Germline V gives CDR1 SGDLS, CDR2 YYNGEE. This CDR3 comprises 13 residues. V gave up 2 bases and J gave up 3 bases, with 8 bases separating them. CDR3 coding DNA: TGTGCCAGCAGCGTTCAAGGAGAAGAGACCCAGTACTTC. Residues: CASSVQGEETQYF. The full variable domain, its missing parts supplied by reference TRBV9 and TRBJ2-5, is DSGVTQTPKHLITATGQRVTLRCSPRSGDLSVYWYQQSLDQGLQFLIQYYNGEERAKGNILERFSAQQFPDLHSELNLSSLELGDSALYFCASSVQGEETQYFGPGTRLLVL.

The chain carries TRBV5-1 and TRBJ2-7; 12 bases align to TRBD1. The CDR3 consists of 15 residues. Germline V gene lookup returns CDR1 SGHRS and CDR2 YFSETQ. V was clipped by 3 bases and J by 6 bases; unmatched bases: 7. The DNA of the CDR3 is TGCGCCAGCAGCTCACCGGGACAGGGGGCGGTCGAGCAGTACTTC. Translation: CASSSPGQGAVEQYF.